This is a list of T cell receptor beta chains from one sample in a study of shared clonotypes between healthy human individuals. The repertoire was sequenced with immunoSEQ multiplex PCR; TCRdb's copy has only in-frame clones and lacks some. The sample includes roughly 1,600,000 clones, 98% to 99% seen only once; the top ten take approximately 0.38%. The sequenced sample was naive CD4+ T cells sorted from blood. The receptors were gathered from a young man in good health. Both conserved end residues are part of each CDR3. The D gene is left open where the match is weak.

j_call: TRBJ2-7; d_call: -; cdr3_length: 11; v_call: TRBV28; cdr3_aa: CASSRPGQAWF
j_call: TRBJ2-7; d_call: TRBD2; cdr3_length: 17; v_call: TRBV5-1; cdr3_aa: CASSRWTSGSPSYEQYF
j_call: TRBJ2-5; d_call: -; cdr3_length: 14; v_call: TRBV5-1; cdr3_aa: CASSTTDSGETQYF
j_call: TRBJ1-1; d_call: -; cdr3_length: 16; v_call: TRBV11-2; cdr3_aa: CASSLKYSGMNTEAFF
j_call: TRBJ1-2; d_call: -; cdr3_length: 13; v_call: TRBV9; cdr3_aa: CASSVELNYGYTF
j_call: TRBJ2-7; d_call: -; cdr3_length: 12; v_call: TRBV30; cdr3_aa: CAWGDRTYEQYF
j_call: TRBJ1-1; d_call: -; cdr3_length: 16; v_call: TRBV6-5; cdr3_aa: CASSYSGGPMNTEAFF
j_call: TRBJ2-3; d_call: -; cdr3_length: 15; v_call: TRBV14; cdr3_aa: CASSQVPGNTDTQYF
j_call: TRBJ2-7; d_call: -; cdr3_length: 12; v_call: TRBV5-6; cdr3_aa: CASSLRSHEQYF
j_call: TRBJ2-3; d_call: -; cdr3_length: 11; v_call: TRBV5-4; cdr3_aa: CASSSEDTQYF
j_call: TRBJ1-5; d_call: -; cdr3_length: 15; v_call: TRBV10-3; cdr3_aa: CAISETDNSNQPQHF
j_call: TRBJ2-3; d_call: TRBD1; cdr3_length: 16; v_call: TRBV6-5; cdr3_aa: CASSYSGTGHTDTQYF
j_call: TRBJ2-5; d_call: TRBD2; cdr3_length: 16; v_call: TRBV29-1; cdr3_aa: CSVYGLAGDDLETQYF
j_call: TRBJ2-1; d_call: TRBD2; cdr3_length: 13; v_call: TRBV28; cdr3_aa: CATGTSVRNEQFF
j_call: TRBJ1-2; d_call: -; cdr3_length: 15; v_call: TRBV6-1; cdr3_aa: CASRDAGTEVYGYTF
j_call: TRBJ2-7; d_call: -; cdr3_length: 13; v_call: TRBV29-1; cdr3_aa: CSVATDSSYEQYF
j_call: TRBJ2-1; d_call: -; cdr3_length: 13; v_call: TRBV7-9; cdr3_aa: CASSLASDSEQFF
j_call: TRBJ1-1; d_call: -; cdr3_length: 15; v_call: TRBV5-1; cdr3_aa: CASSKTGQPKAEAFF
j_call: TRBJ1-1; d_call: -; cdr3_length: 11; v_call: TRBV7-8; cdr3_aa: CASSTTGRAFF
j_call: TRBJ2-1; d_call: TRBD1; cdr3_length: 16; v_call: TRBV7-9; cdr3_aa: CASSPDRGGSYNEQFF
j_call: TRBJ2-7; d_call: -; cdr3_length: 12; v_call: TRBV29-1; cdr3_aa: CSVVEGFNEQYF
j_call: TRBJ1-5; d_call: TRBD1; cdr3_length: 15; v_call: TRBV15; cdr3_aa: CATSRDRTGVQPQHF
j_call: TRBJ2-2; d_call: -; cdr3_length: 16; v_call: TRBV11-3; cdr3_aa: CASSHRTPTNTGELFF
j_call: TRBJ1-2; d_call: -; cdr3_length: 13; v_call: TRBV6-1; cdr3_aa: CASSDSRASGYTF
j_call: TRBJ2-7; d_call: -; cdr3_length: 14; v_call: TRBV6-5; cdr3_aa: CASSYLPEGYEQYF
j_call: TRBJ2-1; d_call: -; cdr3_length: 18; v_call: TRBV7-2; cdr3_aa: CASSLVGLARVARDEQFF
j_call: TRBJ2-1; d_call: TRBD1; cdr3_length: 16; v_call: TRBV5-4; cdr3_aa: CASSLTRDSGYNEQFF
j_call: TRBJ1-5; d_call: TRBD1; cdr3_length: 15; v_call: TRBV4-1; cdr3_aa: CASSPGQGANGPQHF
j_call: TRBJ2-1; d_call: -; cdr3_length: 12; v_call: TRBV2; cdr3_aa: CASTQVSNEQFF
j_call: TRBJ2-3; d_call: TRBD1; cdr3_length: 13; v_call: TRBV5-1; cdr3_aa: CASSVQGEDTQYF
j_call: TRBJ2-7; d_call: TRBD1; cdr3_length: 15; v_call: TRBV29-1; cdr3_aa: CSVDIRDRVGREQYF
j_call: TRBJ1-2; d_call: -; cdr3_length: 13; v_call: TRBV2; cdr3_aa: CASSEQGDYGYTF
j_call: TRBJ2-5; d_call: -; cdr3_length: 15; v_call: TRBV18; cdr3_aa: CASSPGAEVTGAQYF
j_call: TRBJ2-1; d_call: -; cdr3_length: 16; v_call: TRBV6-4; cdr3_aa: CASSVGGTSSYNEQFF
j_call: TRBJ1-5; d_call: -; cdr3_length: 14; v_call: TRBV19; cdr3_aa: CATSGMLGNQPQHF
j_call: TRBJ1-2; d_call: -; cdr3_length: 14; v_call: TRBV6-5; cdr3_aa: CASSRTGTNYGYTF
j_call: TRBJ1-1; d_call: -; cdr3_length: 13; v_call: TRBV2; cdr3_aa: CASSSSGFSEAFF
j_call: TRBJ2-1; d_call: TRBD1; cdr3_length: 15; v_call: TRBV5-6; cdr3_aa: CASSLVRGPYNEQFF
j_call: TRBJ1-3; d_call: -; cdr3_length: 13; v_call: TRBV25-1; cdr3_aa: CASRINSGNTIYF
j_call: TRBJ2-7; d_call: TRBD2; cdr3_length: 16; v_call: TRBV6-6; cdr3_aa: CASSPGTSGRWSEQYF
j_call: TRBJ2-5; d_call: TRBD2; cdr3_length: 15; v_call: TRBV18; cdr3_aa: CASSPRTSGKETQYF
j_call: TRBJ2-7; d_call: -; cdr3_length: 15; v_call: TRBV19; cdr3_aa: CASSIVQTSSYEQYF
j_call: TRBJ2-1; d_call: TRBD2; cdr3_length: 15; v_call: TRBV11-3; cdr3_aa: CASSLRTGREAEQFF
j_call: TRBJ2-1; d_call: -; cdr3_length: 15; v_call: TRBV4-3; cdr3_aa: CASSQETGRNSEQFF
j_call: TRBJ1-4; d_call: -; cdr3_length: 15; v_call: TRBV25-1; cdr3_aa: CASSRMRGPNEKLFF
j_call: TRBJ2-3; d_call: -; cdr3_length: 16; v_call: TRBV10-3; cdr3_aa: CAISEFPPSASDTQYF
j_call: TRBJ2-7; d_call: -; cdr3_length: 10; v_call: TRBV6-1; cdr3_aa: CASRYYEQYF
j_call: TRBJ1-4; d_call: -; cdr3_length: 15; v_call: TRBV7-9; cdr3_aa: CASSFGAGRDEKLFF